Included here is one TCR beta chain sequence, with context. The sample originates from a study of T cells in Graves' hyperthyroidism and ophthalmopathy. Study-wide background: Blood from the periphery was taken at initial diagnosis, before any treatment.

Graves' hyperthyroidism showing no ophthalmopathy progression within 18 months was considered stable. A roughly 9.3 ml volume of fresh peripheral blood provided the PBMCs. This CDR3 spans 16 amino acids. CDR1 and CDR2 from the germline V gene are SGDLS and YYNGEE. V gave up 4 bases and J gave up 2 bases, with 17 bases separating them. Researchers amplified the TCR beta CDR3 regions from RNA transcripts. Primed by the HTBI set, a first-round RT-PCR was run on the TCR CDR3. One entry per CDR3 protein results from TCRdb running MiXCR on the multiplex PCR reads. The sample has approximately 370,000 distinct CDR3 sequences; more than 12% are singletons.

Sequencing was done on a sample of blood. This TCR was recovered from a woman aged 30 to 39 with Graves' hyperthyroidism. This rearrangement joins TRBV9 to TRBJ2-3; D is tentatively TRBD1 or TRBD2 (5 bases each). The CDR3 here is CASSSNSGTNTDTQYF. The CDR3 DNA follows: TGTGCCAGCAGCTCGAACTCCGGGACCAACACAGATACGCAGTATTTT.